Listed below are T cell receptor beta chains from one sample, sequenced in a study of Graves' ophthalmopathy and Graves' hyperthyroidism. TCRdb reprocessed the multiplex PCR reads with MiXCR, giving one entry per CDR3 protein. Of hundreds of thousands of distinct CDR3 sequences listed, approximately 15% are singletons. The sample comprised peripheral blood. The receptors shown here come from a woman aged 18 to 35 with stable Graves' hyperthyroidism. The CDR3 runs from the conserved cysteine through the conserved F or W. D genes are given only for firm matches.

d_call | j_call | v_call | cdr3_aa
. | TRBJ2-7 | TRBV2 | CASSGVQSSYEQYF
. | TRBJ1-3 | TRBV18 | CASSPSDGNTIYF
. | TRBJ2-5 | TRBV7-9 | CASSSMVGKETQYF
. | TRBJ2-3 | TRBV6-2/TRBV6-3 | CASGPSLTDTQYF
TRBD1 | TRBJ1-6 | TRBV12-3/TRBV12-4 | CASSQQGAESPLHF
. | TRBJ2-7 | TRBV11-2 | CASNPRGTSYEQYF
TRBD2 | TRBJ2-5 | TRBV12-5 | CASGLVPQERGPQETQYF
. | TRBJ1-1 | TRBV10-1 | CASSDPDTEAFF
. | TRBJ1-5 | TRBV7-2 | CASSDPNQPQHF
. | TRBJ2-2 | TRBV24-1 | CATSDINTGELFF
TRBD2 | TRBJ2-2 | TRBV5-1 | CASSGLAGLTGELFF
. | TRBJ2-2 | TRBV20-1 | CSASGGGFSTGELFF
. | TRBJ2-7 | TRBV9 | CASSSQGLPYNEQYF
TRBD1 | TRBJ2-5 | TRBV5-1 | CASSWRQGRLETQYF
. | TRBJ1-2 | TRBV12-3/TRBV12-4 | CASSRTATRGYTF
. | TRBJ2-4 | TRBV18 | CASSPPGRALAKNIQYF
. | TRBJ1-5 | TRBV10-3 | CAISESRVVSQPQHF
. | TRBJ1-5 | TRBV3-1 | CASSHQTGKIPNSNQPQHF
TRBD2 | TRBJ2-5 | TRBV2 | CASSVTSGGQETQYF
. | TRBJ2-6 | TRBV25-1 | CASSAASGANVLTF
. | TRBJ1-1 | TRBV11-2 | CASSSHRVSPGRAFF
TRBD1 | TRBJ2-2 | TRBV6-2/TRBV6-3 | CASTLRGQGANTGELFF
. | TRBJ1-2 | TRBV19 | CASSIASMGYTF
. | TRBJ1-4 | TRBV19 | CASSMGTGRREKLFF
. | TRBJ2-3 | TRBV6-1 | CASSASRGGDTQYF
. | TRBJ2-7 | TRBV7-8 | CASSFGSVSYEQYF
. | TRBJ1-1 | TRBV6-5 | CASSYPGADNVEAFF
. | TRBJ1-6 | TRBV28 | CASSLLGSPLHF
. | TRBJ1-1 | TRBV6-1 | CASSEHGRTYTEAFF
TRBD1 | TRBJ1-1 | TRBV20-1 | CSAGGQGRTEAFF
. | TRBJ2-2 | TRBV2 | CASRVHDANTGELFF
TRBD1 | TRBJ1-6 | TRBV12-3/TRBV12-4 | CASSRTGIASPLHF
. | TRBJ2-7 | TRBV11-1 | CASSFHSGAEQYF
. | TRBJ2-7 | TRBV20-1 | CSASSLYTYEQYF
. | TRBJ1-5 | TRBV20-1 | CSAAIGVGQPQHF
TRBD1 | TRBJ2-2 | TRBV25-1 | CASGTGDTGELFF
. | TRBJ1-1 | TRBV5-1 | CASKEGSNTEAFF
. | TRBJ1-3 | TRBV7-2 | CASSPPFSGNTIYF
. | TRBJ1-1 | TRBV12-3/TRBV12-4 | CAGGDGTEAFF
. | TRBJ1-2 | TRBV5-1 | CASSPTTGVGYTF
. | TRBJ1-1 | TRBV12-3/TRBV12-4 | CASSLGERNTEAFF
. | TRBJ1-1 | TRBV2 | CASSHPMAGFDEAFF
TRBD1 | TRBJ2-5 | TRBV11-2 | CASSYGPGQVKETQYF
. | TRBJ1-1 | TRBV27 | CASSEFGPMNTEAFF
. | TRBJ2-3 | TRBV6-2/TRBV6-3 | CASSVDPPRLGRTDTQYF
TRBD2 | TRBJ2-7 | TRBV13 | CASSLDNVGGGYEQYF
TRBD2 | TRBJ2-4 | TRBV20-1 | CSARLAGLPLAKNIQYF
TRBD2 | TRBJ2-7 | TRBV12-3/TRBV12-4 | CASTVGLGGYEQYF
. | TRBJ1-1 | TRBV5-1 | CASSSGRITEAFF
. | TRBJ2-5 | TRBV20-1 | CSALGPGGETQYF
. | TRBJ1-3 | TRBV13 | CASSSQGQAGNTIYF
. | TRBJ2-2 | TRBV2 | CASRINTGELFF
. | TRBJ1-2 | TRBV20-1 | CSARVTGNYGYTF
. | TRBJ1-5 | TRBV12-3/TRBV12-4 | CASTTEASLQPQHF
TRBD2 | TRBJ2-2 | TRBV11-2 | CASSLGGGGYTGELFF
TRBD1 | TRBJ2-7 | TRBV5-5 | CASSFIAGQGPYEQYF
. | TRBJ2-7 | TRBV7-8 | CASSLPGVEQYF
. | TRBJ2-7 | TRBV19 | CASSYPGSSYEQYF
. | TRBJ1-2 | TRBV5-5 | CASSLPEGRGSRGYTF
TRBD1 | TRBJ1-2 | TRBV6-1 | CASRPGTVFNYGYTF